Sequencing of this T cell receptor (beta chain) was carried out in a study of Ad26.COV2.S vaccination and SARS-CoV-2 variants. Treatment in this sample: 15 to 20 received Ad26.COV2.S at low or high dose, single or two shots; about 5 received placebo; per-sample allocation not given. After the first vaccine or placebo injection, samples were drawn on day 63. Participants' vaccine, an Ad26 vector, delivered Wuhan-strain SARS-CoV-2 spike. The data were produced by immunoSEQ multiplex PCR, yet TCRdb's version contains in-frame clones alone and is incomplete. Here the sample spans about 350,000 clones, around nine tenths being singletons. This CDR3 region has 15 residues. The V and J ends lost 0 bases and 2 bases, in that order; junction bases with no gene match: 2. CDR1 SGDLS and CDR2 YYNGEE come from the germline V gene.

This rearrangement joins TRBV9 to TRBJ2-1, with 7 bases identical to TRBD1. The sequencing here drew on peripheral blood, taken in a trial of Ad26.COV2.S vaccine versus placebo. The sequence was collected from a person between 18 and 60 years old who received the Ad26.COV2.S COVID-19 vaccine or a placebo. Here the CDR3 DNA reads TGTGCCAGCAGCGTAGGACAGGGAGCCTACAATGAGCAGTTCTTC. It is translated as CASSVGQGAYNEQFF.